This T cell receptor (beta chain) was sequenced in a study of Graves' ophthalmopathy and Graves' hyperthyroidism. Beta-chain TCR CDR3 regions were amplified from RNA transcripts. Following a first-round RT-PCR that used HTBI primers, a second-round multiplex PCR was carried out. TCRdb re-analysed the multiplex PCR reads in MiXCR, keeping a single row per CDR3 protein. Altogether some 350,000 distinct CDR3 sequences are present, about a sixth being singletons, with the ten largest covering 2.4%. Germline V gene sequence: CDR1 SGHKS, CDR2 YYEKEE (reference sequence). This CDR3 is 16 amino acids long. V was cut by 0 bases and J by 0 bases, with 10 bases left in between. This clonotype was counted many times.

The sequence derives from an adult woman with stable Graves' hyperthyroidism. The material sequenced was peripheral blood. The chain combines TRBV5-5 with TRBJ1-5; D unclear. CDR3: CASSLDRSASNQPQHF. CDR3 coding DNA: TGTGCCAGCAGCTTGGATCGGTCGGCTAGCAATCAGCCCCAGCATTTT.